Below are 26 T cell receptor beta chains sequenced from a single sample in a study of T cells in Graves' hyperthyroidism and ophthalmopathy. Researchers took RNA transcripts and amplified the TCR beta CDR3 regions from them. HTBI primers were employed in a first-round RT-PCR of the TCR CDR3. MiXCR, applied by TCRdb to the multiplex PCR reads, yields one record per CDR3 protein. This table holds a few hundred thousand distinct CDR3 sequences, approximately 14% found once. Sequenced sample: blood. These receptors came from a woman aged 35 to 49 with Graves' ophthalmopathy.

This clonotype has just a few counts. The rearrangement joins TRBV29-1 to TRBJ1-1; a weak D match, TRBD1 (6 bases). This CDR3 has 12 amino acids. Per the germline V gene, CDR1 is SQVTM and CDR2 is ANQGSEA. The V and J ends lost 4 bases and 1 base respectively, with 7 bases between them. Here the CDR3 DNA reads TGCAGCGTTGCGACAGGGAACACTGAAGCTTTCTTT. Residues: CSVATGNTEAFF. Drawing the rest from reference TRBV29-1 and TRBJ1-1, the complete variable domain is SAVISQKPSRDICQRGTSLTIQCQVDSQVTMMFWYRQQPGQSLTLIATANQGSEATYESGFVIDKFPISRPNLTFSTLTVSNMSPEDSSIYLCSVATGNTEAFFGQGTRLTVV.

V and J are TRBV4-2 and TRBJ2-3; 12 nucleotides align to TRBD1. With 5 bases clipped from V and 2 bases from J, the junction kept 2 bases outside the gene matches. CDR1 and CDR2 (germline): LGHNA, YNFKEQ. This CDR3 spans 15 amino acids. This CDR3 is CASSKGQGATDTQYF. The CDR3, as DNA: TGTGCCAGCAGCAAGGGACAGGGGGCCACAGATACGCAGTATTTT.

This clonotype was detected a few times. The J gene is TRBJ2-2, the V gene TRBV7-2; 9 positions agree with TRBD1. Germline trimming cut 6 bases from V and 7 bases from J; bases unmatched to any gene: 6. The CDR3 loop spans 14 amino acids. Looked up from germline, CDR1 is SGHTA and CDR2 is FQGNSA. DNA of the CDR3: TGTGCCAGCAGAACGACAGGGGGGCGCGGGGAGCTGTTTTTT. This translates into CASRTTGGRGELFF.

This clonotype was found many times. The V and J genes are TRBV7-2 and TRBJ1-2, with D possibly being TRBD1 (6 bases). CDR3 length: 14 residues. The V and J ends lost 3 bases and 4 bases respectively, with 12 bases between them. Germline V gene sequence: CDR1 SGHTA, CDR2 FQGNSA. The CDR3 sequence: CASSFAGAGYGYTF. The CDR3 nucleotides are TGTGCCAGCAGCTTTGCAGGGGCGGGCTATGGCTACACCTTC.

In the case of this clonotype: This may be a read error, as it is one base from a much larger clone. V and J are TRBV7-9 and TRBJ2-7, with 7 bases that match TRBD2. TRBJ2-1 explains the end of the DNA better; the J call may be wrong. The CDR3 extends over 15 amino acids. From germline, CDR1 is SEHNR and CDR2 FQNEAQ (reference sequence). In DNA, the CDR3 is TGTGCCAGCAGCTTAGGCGGGAGTCCTTTCTACGAGCAGTTCTTC. As protein: CASSLGGSPFYEQFF.

This clonotype was counted ten times or more. This chain uses TRBV11-2 with TRBJ2-5; TRBD1 agrees at 8 bases. V shed 2 bases and J 4 bases; nucleotides not matched to a gene: 3. The germline CDR1 and CDR2 sequences are SGHAT and FQNNGV. This CDR3 comprises 14 residues. The CDR3 loop reads CASSLSGTGETQYF. The CDR3 bases are TGTGCCAGCAGCTTATCCGGGACAGGAGAGACCCAGTACTTC.

This clonotype showed up many times. This chain joins TRBV3-1 and TRBJ1-1; D not certain. CDR3 length: 13 residues. Germline CDR1 and CDR2: LGHDT and YNNKEL (reference sequence). V lost 0 bases to trimming and J lost 3 bases, with 5 bases between them. CDR3 DNA sequence: TGTGCCAGCAGCCAAGATAGGGACACTGAAGCTTTCTTT. Translating gives CASSQDRDTEAFF. Full variable domain (missing parts from reference TRBV3-1 and TRBJ1-1): DTAVSQTPKYLVTQMGNDKSIKCEQNLGHDTMYWYKQDSKKFLKIMFSYNNKELIINETVPNRFSPKSPDKAHLNLHINSLELGDSAVYFCASSQDRDTEAFFGQGTRLTVV.

This clonotype appeared many times. The chain couples TRBV27 to TRBJ2-3; the match to TRBD2 covers 12 bases. Germline loops: CDR1 MNHEY, CDR2 SMNVEV (reference sequence). Unmatched junction bases numbered 3, after V lost 4 bases and J lost 1 base. The CDR3 loop spans 16 amino acids. The CDR3 nucleotides are TGTGCCAGCAGTTCCAGACTAGCGGGGGGCACAGATACGCAGTATTTT. This translates into CASSSRLAGGTDTQYF.

This clonotype occurred many times. The chain combines TRBV28 with TRBJ1-2; D is unresolved. The germline V and J ends were trimmed by 6 bases and 6 bases, with 14 bases remaining between them. The CDR3 length is 13 residues. CDR1 is MDHEN, CDR2 SYDVKM, per germline. The CDR3 loop reads CASSPGPQHGYTF. The CDR3 region has the DNA TGTGCCAGCAGCCCCGGACCTCAGCATGGCTACACCTTC.

The chain employs TRBV20-1 and TRBJ1-1, with D unclear. Per germline, CDR1 DFQATT and CDR2 SNEGSKA (reference sequence). CDR3 length: 12 residues. The CDR3 nucleotides read TGCAGGGTGGTCAGACAGAACACTGAAGCTTTCTTT. Amino acid sequence: CRVVRQNTEAFF.

This chain uses TRBV5-5 with TRBJ1-1; D gene uncertain. V shed 4 bases and J shed 8 bases, with 15 bases lying between them. Germline CDR1 and CDR2: SGHKS and YYEKEE (reference sequence). The length of the CDR3 is 13 residues. The CDR3 spells CASSPRLQLEAFF. As DNA, the CDR3 is TGTGCCAGCAGCCCCAGACTGCAGCTGGAAGCTTTCTTT.

This clonotype occurred many times. CDR3 nucleotides: TGTGCCAGCAGTCAATCAGGGGCTTTATGGGAAAAACTGTTTTTT. It yields the protein CASSQSGALWEKLFF. The chain combines TRBV28 with TRBJ1-4, with TRBD1 as a possible D gene (6 bases). The germline gives CDR1 MDHEN, CDR2 SYDVKM. Trimming shortened V by 5 bases and J by 8 bases, and 18 bases separated the two germline ends. This CDR3 is 15 amino acids long.

This clonotype was counted ten times or more. The chain links TRBV20-1 to TRBJ1-1; D gene uncertain. V was clipped by 6 bases and J by 4 bases, with 9 bases between them. The CDR3 length is 11 residues. Germline CDR1 is DFQATT and CDR2 is SNEGSKA (reference sequence). The DNA of the CDR3 is TGCAGTGCCCCCTTGGGCACTGAAGCTTTCTTT. It codes for CSAPLGTEAFF.

This clonotype was detected a few times. The CDR3 DNA reads TGTGCCAGCAGTGAAGACGCGGTGCGGGATCTGGAGACCCAGTACTTC. It codes for CASSEDAVRDLETQYF. The chain recombines TRBV6-1 with TRBJ2-5; D may be TRBD2 (6 bases). Germline V gene data show CDR1 as MNHNS and CDR2 as SASEGT. The CDR3 extends over 16 amino acids. V was pared by 1 base and J by 5 bases, with 17 bases between.

This clonotype occurred many times. The V and J genes are TRBV6-1 and TRBJ2-1; 11 nucleotides match TRBD2. The CDR3 spans 13 residues. Germline assignment: CDR1 MNHNS and CDR2 SASEGT. J was trimmed by 15 bases and V by 7 bases; bases with no gene match: 11. The CDR3, as DNA: TGTGCCAGCAAAAGCCCGGGACTAGCGGTATGGTTCTTC. Translation: CASKSPGLAVWFF.

The V gene is TRBV12-3 or TRBV12-4, the J gene TRBJ1-4; D not certain. CDR3 length: 11 residues. V was clipped by 4 bases and J by 7 bases, with 4 bases between them. This chain's CDR3 is CASSSVEKLFF. The DNA for the CDR3 is TGTGCCAGCAGTTCGGTTGAAAAACTGTTTTTT.

This clonotype was detected only once. The chain carries TRBV5-1 and TRBJ2-1; 12 nucleotides align to TRBD2. Germline CDR1 and CDR2: SGHRS and YFSETQ. The CDR3 loop spans 16 amino acids. V shed 2 bases and J 5 bases; nucleotides not matched to a gene: 5. This chain's CDR3 is CASSFLAGGRDNEQFF. The CDR3 nucleotides are TGCGCCAGCAGCTTTCTAGCGGGGGGGAGAGACAATGAGCAGTTCTTC.

This chain joins TRBV11-1 and TRBJ2-1; possibly TRBD1 for D (7 bases). The germline gives CDR1 SGHAT, CDR2 FQDESV (reference sequence). This CDR3 has 17 amino acids. V lost 0 bases and J 0 bases, leaving 12 bases between the germline ends. CDR3 amino acids: CASSLAEGAFSYNEQFF. The CDR3 DNA reads TGTGCCAGCAGCTTAGCGGAGGGGGCGTTCTCCTACAATGAGCAGTTCTTC.

On this clonotype itself: One end of the junction varies from germline; a read error may be responsible. The V and J genes are TRBV6-5 and TRBJ1-5; D ambiguous. Per germline, CDR1 MNHEY and CDR2 SVGAGI. There are 13 residues in the CDR3. CDR3 bases: TGTACCAGCAGTTTGGAGTCGGGTCAGCCCCAGCATTTT. Translation: CTSSLESGQPQHF.

This clonotype was seen ten or more times. The chain uses TRBV6-1 and TRBJ2-3; 8 bases match TRBD1. CDR1 and CDR2 from the germline V gene are MNHNS and SASEGT. The trim removed 6 bases at V and 4 bases at J, leaving 6 bases unmatched. The CDR3 totals 14 residues. The CDR3 protein is CASRRTGGSDTQYF. CDR3 bases: TGTGCCAGCAGACGAACAGGGGGGTCAGATACGCAGTATTTT.

The CDR3 DNA is TGCGCCAGCAGCTGGACCGGGACAGGGGGCACTGAAGCTTTCTTT. It is translated as CASSWTGTGGTEAFF. The chain has TRBV5-1 and TRBJ1-1, with 11 bases identical to TRBD1. Trimming at V came to 3 bases and at J to 4 bases, leaving 5 bases not matched to a gene. Germline CDR1 reads SGHRS; CDR2 reads YFSETQ. This CDR3 spans 15 amino acids. Full variable domain (outside the CDR3, taken from reference TRBV5-1 and TRBJ1-1): KAGVTQTPRYLIKTRGQQVTLSCSPISGHRSVSWYQQTPGQGLQFLFEYFSETQRNKGNFPGRFSGRQFSNSRSEMNVSTLELGDSALYLCASSWTGTGGTEAFFGQGTRLTVV.

V and J are TRBV5-1 and TRBJ2-7; D is possibly TRBD1 or TRBD2 (5 bases each). This CDR3 has 13 residues. V lost 3 bases and J 12 bases, leaving 19 bases between the germline ends. Germline CDR1 reads SGHRS; CDR2 reads YFSETQ. This CDR3 is CASSSNRDGLLYF. The CDR3 bases are TGCGCCAGCAGCTCGAACCGGGACGGACTTCTGTACTTC.

Comment on this clonotype: This CDR3 fails to terminate in the conserved phenylalanine or tryptophan, so it likely reflects a read error. No DNA is shown, since the ends of the CDR3 on it are uncertain; the CDR3 is the one TCRdb lists. The V and J genes are TRBV28 and TRBJ2-2; TRBD1, the D gene given by the table, was not confirmed from the DNA. The CDR3 is 16 amino acids in total, end residues counted. Germline assignment: CDR1 MDHEN and CDR2 SYDVKM. This CDR3 reads CASSLPPPGSPGELFG.

This clonotype appeared a few times. This rearrangement joins TRBV6-1 to TRBJ1-5; a possible D gene is TRBD1 (5 bases). Trimming left V 5 bases short and J 2 bases short, with 10 bases between. Germline V gives CDR1 MNHNS, CDR2 SASEGT. The CDR3 spans 14 residues. In DNA form, the CDR3 reads TGTGCCAGCAGTACGACAGTTGGCAATCAGCCCCAGCATTTT. This gives the protein CASSTTVGNQPQHF.

This clonotype was found many times. The chain has TRBV28 and TRBJ2-5; 7 bases fit TRBD2. This CDR3 spans 16 amino acids. Losses at the gene ends were 3 bases for V and 5 bases for J; bases not matched to a gene: 12. Germline lookup yields CDR1 MDHEN and CDR2 SYDVKM. The CDR3 is CASSLAWAGVQETQYF. The CDR3 coding sequence is TGTGCCAGCAGTTTGGCTTGGGCGGGAGTCCAGGAGACCCAGTACTTC.

This clonotype showed up just once. J is TRBJ2-7 and V is TRBV11-2; the match to TRBD2 covers 10 bases. Germline CDR1 SGHAT, CDR2 FQNNGV. V lost 0 bases, J lost 3 bases, and 8 bases stayed unmatched. The CDR3 covers 17 residues. The CDR3 bases are TGTGCCAGCAGCTTAGACTCGGCTAGCGGGAGTTTCTACGAGCAGTACTTC. Translating it yields CASSLDSASGSFYEQYF.